Below are 29 T cell receptor beta chains sequenced from a single sample in a study of spatial heterogeneity in lung cancer. Indicated time point: blood at routine non-recurrence follow-up after resection. Using its own MiXCR run on the 5' RACE reads, TCRdb lists one record per CDR3 protein. The sample includes about 1,700 distinct CDR3 sequences, about 18% seen only once; the top ten take about 54%. The source was PBMCs, collected at follow-up. These TCRs come from a male donor with early-stage non-small cell lung cancer.

This clonotype was seen ten or more times. J is TRBJ2-3 and V is TRBV6-5; D is possibly TRBD1 or TRBD2 (6 bases each). CDR3 length equals 15 residues. V was pared by 2 bases and J by 1 base, with 10 bases between. CDR1 is MNHEY and CDR2 is SVGAGI in the germline V gene. The CDR3 nucleotides read TGTGCCAGCAGTTACGGGGGGCGCCGCACAGATACGCAGTATTTT. Translation: CASSYGGRRTDTQYF.

In its sample, this clonotype is medium-sized. This rearrangement joins TRBV19 to TRBJ1-2, with D tentatively TRBD1 (5 bases). The CDR3 runs 13 residues. Per the germline V gene, CDR1 is LNHDA and CDR2 is SQIVND (reference sequence). Trimming cost V 5 bases and J 3 bases, with 10 bases left between them. CDR3 bases: TGTGCCAGTAGTGATGGGGCCCACTATGGCTACACCTTC. As protein: CASSDGAHYGYTF.

This rearrangement joins TRBV28 to TRBJ1-2; D call uncertain. The V end was cut by 2 bases, the J end by 0 bases, with 7 bases between. This CDR3 has 14 amino acids. Looked up from germline, CDR1 is MDHEN and CDR2 is SYDVKM. The CDR3 DNA reads TGTGCCAGCAGTTTAGGGTTAGCTAACTATGGCTACACCTTC. It is translated as CASSLGLANYGYTF.

The V gene is TRBV28, the J gene TRBJ2-2; D assignment may be TRBD1 or TRBD2 (5 bases each). With 1 base removed from V and 3 bases from J, the gap between germline ends came to 12 bases. Germline CDR1 and CDR2: MDHEN and SYDVKM. The CDR3 covers 16 residues. CDR3 residues: CASSLLGDGYTGELFF. The CDR3 nucleotides read TGTGCCAGCAGTTTATTAGGGGACGGGTACACCGGGGAGCTGTTTTTT.

This clonotype was seen many times. V gene TRBV19 combines with J gene TRBJ2-5, with a tentative D call TRBD1 (5 bases). Germline CDR1 LNHDA, CDR2 SQIVND (reference sequence). Trimming removed 7 bases at V and 2 bases at J, with 8 bases between. This CDR3 has 12 residues. CDR3 residues: CASKGIQETQYF. In nucleotides, the CDR3 is TGTGCCAGTAAGGGGATTCAAGAGACCCAGTACTTC.

This clonotype counts as medium-sized. The chain recombines TRBV7-2 with TRBJ2-4; TRBD2 matches at 7 bases. The junction had 6 bases not matched to a gene; V was cut back by 5 bases and J by 5 bases. CDR1 is SGHTA and CDR2 is FQGNSA in the germline V gene. The CDR3 totals 14 residues. DNA for the CDR3: TGTGCCAGCAGCCAAGGCGGGGGACAAAACATTCAGTACTTC. This sequence encodes CASSQGGGQNIQYF.

This clonotype has just a few counts. The genes are TRBV28 and TRBJ2-7; D possibly matches TRBD1 or TRBD2 (5 bases each). Germline V gene sequence: CDR1 MDHEN, CDR2 SYDVKM. The CDR3 consists of 12 residues. V lost 8 bases and J 5 bases, leaving 13 bases between the germline ends. CDR3 sequence (DNA): TGTGCCAGCGGGACCGCGGTCCACGAGCAGTACTTC. Amino acids: CASGTAVHEQYF.

In DNA, the CDR3 is TGCAGTGCTAGTATTCAGACAAGCTCCTACAATGAGCAGTTCTTC. Encoded protein: CSASIQTSSYNEQFF. The chain recombines TRBV20-1 with TRBJ2-1, with D uncertain. Trimming took off 3 bases at V and 0 bases at J, with 12 bases between the two ends. Germline V gives CDR1 DFQATT, CDR2 SNEGSKA (reference sequence). This CDR3 is built from 15 residues.

Relative to its sample, this clonotype is medium-sized. The chain recombines TRBV5-5 with TRBJ2-1, with D uncertain. The ends were cut back, 0 bases at V and 9 bases at J, with 7 bases in the middle. Germline CDR1 reads SGHKS; CDR2 reads YYEKEE (reference sequence). The CDR3 spans 12 residues. CDR3 in amino acids: CASSLGFAEQFF. CDR3 DNA sequence: TGTGCCAGCAGCTTGGGTTTTGCTGAGCAGTTCTTC.

This clonotype was recorded many times. The chain is built from TRBV4-1 and TRBJ1-5; D remains unclear. The CDR3 loop spans 15 amino acids. V gave up 0 bases and J gave up 0 bases, with 6 bases separating them. In germline, CDR1 is MGHRA, CDR2 YSYEKL. CDR3 sequence reads: CASSQEGYSNQPQHF. The CDR3 bases are TGCGCCAGCAGCCAAGAGGGTTATAGCAATCAGCCCCAGCATTTT.

This clonotype appeared many times. The rearrangement joins TRBV5-1 to TRBJ1-4, with 8 bases fitting TRBD1. The CDR3 contains 15 residues. The V gene's germline CDR1 is SGHRS and CDR2 YFSETQ. V was clipped by 4 bases and J by 8 bases; unmatched bases: 10. The CDR3 loop is CASSPGTGGREKLFF. CDR3 in DNA: TGCGCCAGCAGCCCGGGGACAGGAGGTAGAGAAAAACTGTTTTTT.

This clonotype qualifies as medium-sized. This chain links TRBV7-2 with TRBJ1-6, with D possibly being TRBD1 (6 bases). This CDR3 has 15 amino acids. V shed 5 bases and J shed 9 bases, with 17 bases lying between them. The germline V gene has CDR1 SGHTA and CDR2 FQGNSA. The CDR3 nucleotides are TGTGCCAGCAGCCGTAACTGGGACAATAGTTCACCCCTCCACTTT. The encoded protein is CASSRNWDNSSPLHF.

This clonotype was counted once. This chain links TRBV2 with TRBJ2-1; 9 positions agree with TRBD2. Trimming took 5 bases from V and 16 from J; bases not matched to a gene: 6. The CDR3 has 11 residues. The germline gives CDR1 SNHLY, CDR2 FYNNEI. For the CDR3, the DNA is TGTGCCAGCAGTTTAGCGGGGGCTTGCTTCTTC. This sequence encodes CASSLAGACFF.

By sample fraction, this clonotype is medium-sized. This rearrangement joins TRBV12-3 or TRBV12-4 to TRBJ2-2; 10 nucleotides match TRBD2. The CDR3 is made up of 15 amino acids. The J segment lost 6 bases and the V segment lost 3 bases, leaving 4 bases of the junction unmatched. In DNA, the CDR3 is TGTGCCAGCAGTTTCCGCCTAGCGGGGGCCGGGGAGCTGTTTTTT. Residues: CASSFRLAGAGELFF.

This clonotype was observed many times. The V gene is TRBV4-3, the J gene TRBJ2-7; D is perhaps TRBD1 or TRBD2 (6 bases each). This CDR3 comprises 15 residues. Looked up from germline, CDR1 is LGHNA and CDR2 is YSLEER. The V and J ends lost 1 base and 3 bases respectively, with 13 bases between them. Here the CDR3 DNA reads TGCGCCAGCAGCCAAGTATCGGGGGCAAGCTACGAGCAGTACTTC. This sequence encodes CASSQVSGASYEQYF.

This clonotype has more than one count but fewer than ten. V is TRBV7-8 and J is TRBJ2-1; D may match TRBD1 or TRBD2 (7 bases each). Trimming stripped 6 bases from V and 9 bases from J, with 21 bases between. The CDR3 runs to 15 residues. CDR1 and CDR2 (germline): SGHVS, FQNEAQ. The CDR3 loop reads CASSQGGAGETEQFF. In DNA form, the CDR3 reads TGTGCCAGCAGTCAGGGGGGTGCGGGAGAGACTGAGCAGTTCTTC.

The chain is built from TRBV2 and TRBJ1-2; 9 bases map to TRBD1. Germline V CDR1 and CDR2: SNHLY, FYNNEI. The V gene end was trimmed by 6 bases and the J gene end by 5 bases; junction bases not matched to a gene: 1. The CDR3 runs 12 residues. The CDR3 nucleotides read TGTGCCAGCAGGGGACAGGGATATGGCTACACCTTC. Protein: CASRGQGYGYTF.

This clonotype qualifies as large. This chain connects TRBV18 to TRBJ2-3; D is ambiguous. Germline V gene data show CDR1 as KGHSH and CDR2 as LQKENI. The CDR3 loop spans 14 amino acids. V was clipped by 2 bases and J by 0 bases, with 6 bases between them. The CDR3 loop reads CASSPGYSTDTQYF. CDR3 DNA: TGTGCCAGCTCACCAGGTTACAGCACAGATACGCAGTATTTT.

This clonotype was seen only a few times. This chain links TRBV5-1 with TRBJ1-1; D perhaps matches TRBD1 (5 bases). There are 14 residues in the CDR3. Germline V gene lookup returns CDR1 SGHRS and CDR2 YFSETQ. V dropped 2 bases and J dropped 5 bases, with 13 bases sitting between them. The CDR3 nucleotides are TGCGCCAGCAGCTTTACCGACAGAAGAACTGAAGCTTTCTTT. Translation gives CASSFTDRRTEAFF.

This clonotype turned up a few times. The V gene is TRBV29-1, the J gene TRBJ1-1; the D is unclear. V shed 8 bases and J shed 8 bases, with 6 bases lying between them. The CDR3 runs 8 residues. Germline CDR1 reads SQVTM; CDR2 reads ANQGSEA. CDR3 nucleotides: TGCAGCACGGAAGAAGCTTTCTTT. It specifies CSTEEAFF.

In this sample, this clonotype turned up many times. The genes are TRBV5-1 and TRBJ2-5; 7 bases agree with TRBD1. V was clipped by 0 bases and J by 5 bases; unmatched bases: 7. The CDR3 covers 15 residues. Germline V gene lookup returns CDR1 SGHRS and CDR2 YFSETQ. Here the CDR3 reads CASSLGTLRGETQYF. Here the CDR3 DNA reads TGCGCCAGCAGCTTGGGGACTCTCAGGGGGGAGACCCAGTACTTC.

Judged by abundance, this clonotype is medium-sized. V is TRBV12-3 or TRBV12-4 and J is TRBJ1-4, with D perhaps matching TRBD1 (5 bases). The CDR3 has 15 amino acids. Trimming removed 6 bases from V and 1 base from J, with 12 bases in between. This CDR3 is CASSTMGVTNEKLFF. DNA for the CDR3: TGTGCCAGCAGCACAATGGGGGTAACTAATGAAAAACTGTTTTTT.

This clonotype is classed as medium-sized (0.01 to 0.1%). The rearrangement joins TRBV5-6 to TRBJ2-5; no reliable D call. V was clipped by 0 bases and J by 1 base, with 10 bases between them. Germline-derived CDR1 and CDR2 are SGHDT and YYEEEE. The CDR3 totals 15 residues. The CDR3 region is CASSLEGRVQETQYF. DNA for the CDR3: TGTGCCAGCAGCTTGGAAGGGCGCGTCCAAGAGACCCAGTACTTC.

This clonotype is labeled medium-sized (0.01 to 0.1%). This sequence joins TRBV6-5 and TRBJ2-2; tentatively, D is TRBD1 (6 bases). The CDR3 has 14 residues. V was pared by 6 bases and J by 4 bases, with 12 bases between. The germline V gene encodes CDR1 MNHEY and CDR2 SVGAGI. CDR3 in DNA: TGTGCCAGCAGCCCCACAGGGCCCACCGGGGAGCTGTTTTTT. This codes for CASSPTGPTGELFF.

This sequence joins TRBV28 and TRBJ1-1; D unresolved. CDR3 length: 15 residues. In germline, CDR1 is MDHEN, CDR2 SYDVKM. The ends were cut back, 2 bases at V and 1 base at J, with 11 bases in the middle. CDR3 DNA sequence: TGTGCCAGCAGTTTAGTCGTGCGCCGGAACACTGAAGCTTTCTTT. Its translation: CASSLVVRRNTEAFF.

By share of the sample, this clonotype is medium-sized. The chain uses TRBV13 and TRBJ2-3, with TRBD2 matching 9 bases. Germline V gives CDR1 PRHDT, CDR2 FYEKMQ (reference sequence). CDR3 length: 15 amino acids. The V gene end was trimmed by 5 bases and the J gene end by 6 bases; junction bases not matched to a gene: 9. CDR3 sequence: CASSLETSGVDTQYF. CDR3 nucleotides: TGTGCCAGCAGCCTCGAGACTAGCGGCGTGGATACGCAGTATTTT. Together with reference TRBV13 and TRBJ2-3, the CDR3 gives the full variable domain: AAGVIQSPRHLIKEKRETATLKCYPIPRHDTVYWYQQGPGQDPQFLISFYEKMQSDKGSIPDRFSAQQFSDYHSELNMSSLELGDSALYFCASSLETSGVDTQYFGPGTRLTVL.

By share, this clonotype ranks as medium-sized. V is TRBV7-9 and J is TRBJ2-4; D is perhaps TRBD2 (7 bases). Trimming removed 5 bases at V and 0 bases at J, with 17 bases between. The CDR3 loop spans 17 amino acids. CDR1 and CDR2 (germline): SEHNR, FQNEAQ (reference sequence). The CDR3 loop reads CASSPEGGRIAKNIQYF. The CDR3 region has the DNA TGTGCCAGCAGCCCAGAGGGGGGGAGGATAGCCAAAAACATTCAGTACTTC. Full variable domain (outside the CDR3, taken from reference TRBV7-9 and TRBJ2-4): DTGVSQNPRHKITKRGQNVTFRCDPISEHNRLYWYRQTLGQGPEFLTYFQNEAQLEKSRLLSDRFSAERPKGSFSTLEIQRTEQGDSAMYLCASSPEGGRIAKNIQYFGAGTRLSVL.

The sample holds many counts of this clonotype. This chain uses TRBV4-1 with TRBJ1-5; 8 bases agree with TRBD1. CDR3 length equals 17 residues. Germline V gene lookup returns CDR1 MGHRA and CDR2 YSYEKL. The V and J ends lost 3 bases and 4 bases, in that order; junction bases with no gene match: 11. This chain's CDR3 is CASSHPTRDRTNQPQHF. The CDR3, as DNA: TGCGCCAGCAGCCACCCAACCCGGGACAGGACTAATCAGCCCCAGCATTTT.

This chain uses TRBV5-1 with TRBJ2-3; D gene uncertain. This CDR3 is 14 amino acids long. The germline V gene has CDR1 SGHRS and CDR2 YFSETQ. The V and J ends lost 0 bases and 0 bases respectively, with 5 bases between them. The CDR3 protein is CASSLGPSTDTQYF. In DNA, the CDR3 is TGCGCCAGCAGCTTGGGGCCCAGCACAGATACGCAGTATTTT.